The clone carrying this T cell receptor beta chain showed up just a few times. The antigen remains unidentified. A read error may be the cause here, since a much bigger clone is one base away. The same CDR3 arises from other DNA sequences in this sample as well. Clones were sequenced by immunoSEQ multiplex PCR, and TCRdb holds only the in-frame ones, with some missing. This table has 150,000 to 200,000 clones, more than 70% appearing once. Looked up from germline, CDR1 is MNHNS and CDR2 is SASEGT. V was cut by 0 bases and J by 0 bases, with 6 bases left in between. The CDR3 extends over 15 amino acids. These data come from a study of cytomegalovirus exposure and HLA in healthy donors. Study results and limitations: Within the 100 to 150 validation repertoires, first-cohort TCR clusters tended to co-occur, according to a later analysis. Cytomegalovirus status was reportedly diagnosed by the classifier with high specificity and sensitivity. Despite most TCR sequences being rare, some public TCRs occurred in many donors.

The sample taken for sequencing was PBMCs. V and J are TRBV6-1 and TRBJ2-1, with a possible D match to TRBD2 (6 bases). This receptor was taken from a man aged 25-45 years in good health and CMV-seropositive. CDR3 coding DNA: TGTGCCAGCAGTGAAGCGGGGGGCTCCTACAATGAGCAGTTCTTC. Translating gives CASSEAGGSYNEQFF.